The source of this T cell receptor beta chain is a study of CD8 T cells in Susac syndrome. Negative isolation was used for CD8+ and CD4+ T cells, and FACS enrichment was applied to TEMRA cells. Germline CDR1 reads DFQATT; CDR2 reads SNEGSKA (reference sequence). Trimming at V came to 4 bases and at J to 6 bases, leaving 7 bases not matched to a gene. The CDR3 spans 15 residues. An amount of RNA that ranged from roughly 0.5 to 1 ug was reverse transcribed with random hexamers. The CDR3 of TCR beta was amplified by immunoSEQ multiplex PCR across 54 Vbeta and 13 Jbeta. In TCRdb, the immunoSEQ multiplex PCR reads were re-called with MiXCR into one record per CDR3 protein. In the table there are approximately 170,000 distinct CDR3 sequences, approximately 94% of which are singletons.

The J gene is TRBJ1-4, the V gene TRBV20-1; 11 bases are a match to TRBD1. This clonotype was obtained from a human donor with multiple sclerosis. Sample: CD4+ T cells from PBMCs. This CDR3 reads CSATGRTGGDEKLFF. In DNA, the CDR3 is TGCAGTGCTACCGGCCGGACAGGGGGCGATGAAAAACTGTTTTTT.